These 20 T cell receptor beta chains were all obtained from the same sample, sequenced in a study of immune characterization of retroperitoneal liposarcoma. TCRdb used MiXCR to reprocess the PCR reads, holding one entry per CDR3 protein. Of around 19,000 distinct CDR3 sequences listed, around 40% are singletons. Sequenced sample: blood. The source of these receptors is a male donor with retroperitoneal liposarcoma.

J is TRBJ2-7 and V is TRBV6-5, with D maybe TRBD1 (6 bases). Germline V lookup: CDR1 MNHEY, CDR2 SVGAGI. CDR3 size: 14 residues. Trimming removed 0 bases at V and 2 bases at J, with 8 bases between. The CDR3 spells CASSYSSGAYEQYF. The CDR3 DNA reads TGTGCCAGCAGTTACTCTTCAGGGGCCTACGAGCAGTACTTC.

V usage is TRBV6-1 and J usage is TRBJ2-1, with TRBD1 identical over 7 bases. The J call is doubtful: the DNA matches TRBJ2-7 better. The germline gives CDR1 MNHNS, CDR2 SASEGT. This CDR3 region has 15 residues. The CDR3 DNA sequence: TGTGCCAGCAGTTATGCGGCAGGGGGTTTCTACGAGCAGTACTTC. Translated, it gives CASSYAAGGFYEQYF.

This rearrangement joins TRBV12-3 or TRBV12-4 to TRBJ2-1; D may be TRBD1 (6 bases). The J call could be wrong; TRBJ2-7 is a better fit for the DNA end. This CDR3 contains 14 residues. CDR3 DNA: TGTGCCAGCAGTCTACAGGGTCGGCCCTACGAGCAGTACTTC. Translating it yields CASSLQGRPYEQYF.

The rearrangement joins TRBV7-2 to TRBJ2-7; 11 bases line up with TRBD2. The trim removed 5 bases at V and 0 bases at J, leaving 6 bases unmatched. The CDR3 has 16 residues. The germline V gene has CDR1 SGHTA and CDR2 FQGNSA. The CDR3 DNA reads TGTGCCAGCAGCGAAGGGACTAGCGGATTCTCCTACGAGCAGTACTTC. Its protein is CASSEGTSGFSYEQYF.

This clonotype has a handful of counts. J is TRBJ2-1 and V is TRBV6-1; the match to TRBD1 covers 7 bases. The J call may be wrong; the DNA end is better matched by TRBJ2-7. CDR1 and CDR2 from the germline V gene are MNHNS and SASEGT. CDR3 length: 13 amino acids. The CDR3 sequence: CASSQRTGSEQYF. The CDR3 nucleotides read TGTGCCAGCAGTCAACGGACAGGCAGCGAGCAGTACTTC.

The rearrangement uses TRBV24-1 and TRBJ2-1; TRBD2 agrees at 11 bases. Judging by the DNA end, TRBJ2-7 fits better; the J call may be wrong. CDR1 and CDR2 from the germline V gene are KGHDR and SFDVKD. The CDR3 contains 14 residues. The DNA for the CDR3 is TGTGCCACCGCCATAGCGGGAGGGCGCAATGAGCAGTACTTC. It yields the protein CATAIAGGRNEQYF.

This clonotype was recorded at least ten times. The V gene is TRBV6-1, the J gene TRBJ2-1, with 13 bases lining up with TRBD2. The J call may be wrong; the DNA end is better matched by TRBJ2-7. The CDR3 is 16 amino acids. In germline, CDR1 is MNHNS, CDR2 SASEGT. In DNA form, the CDR3 reads TGTGCCAGCATCCCGAGAGGACTAGCGGGAGTCCACGAGCAGTACTTC. Protein sequence: CASIPRGLAGVHEQYF.

The J gene is TRBJ2-5, the V gene TRBV18, with 15 bases matching TRBD2. V shed 3 bases and J 5 bases; nucleotides not matched to a gene: 7. Germline CDR1 is KGHSH and CDR2 is LQKENI. The CDR3 contains 17 residues. CDR3 sequence reads: CASSPPGLAGGGETQYF. The DNA of the CDR3 is TGTGCCAGCTCACCTCCGGGACTAGCGGGAGGAGGGGAGACCCAGTACTTC.

The V call is TRBV6-1, the J call TRBJ2-5; D remains ambiguous. CDR3 size: 12 residues. Germline loops: CDR1 MNHNS, CDR2 SASEGT. Trimming removed 4 bases at V and 5 bases at J, with 8 bases between. The CDR3 is CASSAAFETQYF. The CDR3 nucleotides are TGTGCCAGCAGTGCTGCTTTCGAGACCCAGTACTTC.

This chain links TRBV27 with TRBJ2-7, with D tentatively TRBD1 (5 bases). Germline assignment: CDR1 MNHEY and CDR2 SMNVEV (reference sequence). The CDR3 is 16 amino acids. Trimming removed 5 bases from V and 7 bases from J, with 24 bases in between. The CDR3 sequence: CASSPTPLGPYNEQYF. The CDR3, as DNA: TGTGCCAGCAGTCCGACCCCATTGGGGCCCTACAATGAGCAGTACTTC.

A remark on this clonotype: One end of the junction does not line up with germline, which may come from a read error. This chain uses TRBV7-2 with TRBJ2-1, with 9 bases identical to TRBD2. The J call may be faulty, since TRBJ2-7 better matches the DNA end. CDR1 is SGHTA and CDR2 is FQGNSA in the germline V gene. The CDR3 length is 18 residues. Written as DNA, the CDR3 is TGTGACAGCAGCCTAGAGCATATCATACAACTAGCGGGCTTTGAGCAGTACTTC. Its translation: CDSSLEHIIQLAGFEQYF.

The chain combines TRBV6-2 or TRBV6-3 with TRBJ2-3; D gene ambiguous. The CDR3 is made up of 13 amino acids. V dropped 2 bases and J dropped 7 bases, with 10 bases sitting between them. Germline V lookup: CDR1 MNHEY, CDR2 SVGEGT. The CDR3 spells CASSYPGPNTQYF. In DNA form, the CDR3 reads TGTGCCAGCAGTTACCCCGGACCCAATACGCAGTATTTT.

A remark on this clonotype: As the CDR3 is not closed by the conserved phenylalanine or tryptophan, this likely results from a read error. This chain links TRBV6-1 with TRBJ2-5; unclear D gene. Germline-derived CDR1 and CDR2 are MNHNS and SASEGT. CDR3 length: 15 amino acids. The ends were cut back, 6 bases at V and 11 bases at J, with 25 bases in the middle. The CDR3, as DNA: TGTGCCAGCAGCCCTCGAAGGACGGAAAACAATGAGCAGTACTCC. It translates to CASSPRRTENNEQYS.

Ten or more counts support this clonotype. V is TRBV6-1 and J is TRBJ2-1; D is tentatively TRBD1 or TRBD2 (7 bases each). Per germline, CDR1 MNHNS and CDR2 SASEGT. This CDR3 is 14 amino acids long. Trimming pared 5 bases from V and 10 bases from J, leaving 18 bases between. CDR3 amino acids: CASSSGTAAYEQFF. For the CDR3, the DNA is TGTGCCAGCAGTAGCGGGACAGCAGCCTACGAGCAGTTCTTC.

The chain joins TRBV6-5 to TRBJ2-3, with a tentative D call TRBD2 (7 bases). The assigned J gene may be wrong: the sequence end matches TRBJ2-7 better. CDR1 is MNHEY, CDR2 SVGAGI, per germline. This CDR3 is 15 amino acids long. CDR3: CASRPAGATSYEQYF. The CDR3 coding sequence is TGTGCCAGCAGACCCGCGGGGGCTACCTCCTACGAGCAGTACTTC.

On this clonotype: The conserved phenylalanine or tryptophan is not found at the CDR3 terminus, so this likely reflects a read error. The J gene is TRBJ2-1, the V gene TRBV6-6; the D is unclear. This CDR3 has 17 residues. Germline CDR1 reads MNHNY; CDR2 reads SVGAGI (reference sequence). Trimming pared 5 bases from V and 0 bases from J, leaving 17 bases between. The CDR3 region is CASSARRALHSYNEQFC. CDR3 in DNA: TGTGCCAGCAGTGCACGTAGGGCACTCCACTCCTACAATGAGCAGTTCTGC.

The rearrangement links TRBV27 to TRBJ1-2, with 11 bases that match TRBD1. CDR3 length: 16 amino acids. Germline lookup yields CDR1 MNHEY and CDR2 SMNVEV (reference sequence). V lost 5 bases to trimming and J lost 7 bases; unmatched junction nucleotides: 12. The DNA for the CDR3 is TGTGCCAGCAGTCTCCAGCGTGGACAGGGGGCGTCTGGCTACACCTTC. Translating it yields CASSLQRGQGASGYTF.

This clonotype came up a few times. V usage is TRBV7-8 and J usage is TRBJ2-3, with D unclear. The CDR3 extends over 15 amino acids. Per germline, CDR1 SGHVS and CDR2 FQNEAQ. Between the trimmed V and J ends, which lost 1 base and 2 bases, there was a span of 10 bases. CDR3 amino acids: CASSLENGPTDTQYF. CDR3 DNA: TGTGCCAGCAGCTTAGAGAACGGACCCACAGATACGCAGTATTTT.

V is TRBV11-2 and J is TRBJ2-7, with D perhaps matching TRBD2 (6 bases). CDR1 SGHAT and CDR2 FQNNGV come from the germline V gene. Trimming stripped 1 base from V and 7 bases from J, with 17 bases between. The CDR3 is 15 residues long. CDR3 loop: CASSLGGGGVREQYF. CDR3 DNA sequence: TGTGCCAGCAGCTTAGGTGGGGGAGGAGTTCGGGAGCAGTACTTC.

This chain uses TRBV6-2 or TRBV6-3 with TRBJ2-5; maybe TRBD2 (5 bases). The J call may be incorrect, as the DNA end agrees better with TRBJ2-7. Germline loops: CDR1 MNHEY, CDR2 SVGEGT. The CDR3 sequence is 12 residues long. CDR3 region: CASRGWAGEQYF. The CDR3 bases are TGTGCCAGCAGGGGCTGGGCGGGCGAGCAGTACTTC.